The TCR beta chain under discussion was sequenced for a study of metastatic and nonmetastatic thyroid tumors. Study in general: The study looked at repertoires side by side in blood and in tumor or nodule tissue from malignant and benign thyroid patients.

CDR1 DFQATT and CDR2 SNEGSKA come from the germline V gene (reference sequence). The germline V and J ends were trimmed by 2 bases and 0 bases, with 10 bases remaining between them. CDR3 length: 14 amino acids. Overall study findings and caveats: Malignant thyroid tumors reportedly exceeded benign nodules significantly in TCR beta diversity, with the difference appearing in blood and tumor.

With respect to this clone: Its antigen is still unknown.

No treatment of any kind had been given to any patient before thyroid surgery. In the original workflow: Variation in CDR3 across clinicopathological groups served as the basis for constructing a distant-metastasis classifier in papillary thyroid cancer. Using MiXCR, TCRdb reanalyzed the PCR reads. The V and J calls and clone size come from TCRdb's table, not from the authors' own analysis. The sample shows fewer than 7,500 clones, approximately 29% of them seen only once. This chain joins TRBV20-1 and TRBJ1-2; D call uncertain. Source material: tumor tissue. This TCR was sampled from a female donor with papillary thyroid cancer or a benign thyroid nodule (not recorded which). Some clones in this sample may be carry-over from other donors' samples. The CDR3 reads CSARRDSTNYGYTF. The CDR3 DNA follows: TGCAGTGCTAGACGCGACTCAACTAACTATGGCTACACCTTC.